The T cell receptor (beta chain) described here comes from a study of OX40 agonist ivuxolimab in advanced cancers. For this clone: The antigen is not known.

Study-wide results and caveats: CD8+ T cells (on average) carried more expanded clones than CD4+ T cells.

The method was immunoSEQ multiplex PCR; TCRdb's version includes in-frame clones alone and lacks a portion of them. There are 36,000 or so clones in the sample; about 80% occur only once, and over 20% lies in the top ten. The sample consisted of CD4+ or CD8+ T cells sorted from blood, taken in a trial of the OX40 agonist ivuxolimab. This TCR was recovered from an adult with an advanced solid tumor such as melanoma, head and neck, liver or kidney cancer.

CDR3: CASSLVGYSTDTQYF. The CDR3 nucleotides read TGTGCCAGCAGCTTGGTGGGATACAGCACAGATACGCAGTATTTT. The rearrangement uses TRBV5-5 and TRBJ2-3, with D unresolved. Per germline, CDR1 SGHKS and CDR2 YYEKEE (reference sequence). The CDR3 is 15 amino acids. Trimming pared 0 bases from V and 0 bases from J, leaving 8 bases between.